The table lists the clone carrying this T cell receptor (beta chain) with a count of one. This sample is part of a study of blood T cell repertoires in COVID-19. The wider study: Italy, Spain and the United States were the sources of the convalescent and acute COVID-19 samples. PBMCs, B-cell-depleted T cells, or T cells were the source of the cDNA or gDNA that made up the material.

The ends lost 4 bases at V and 0 bases at J; junction bases unmatched: 6. Looked up from germline, CDR1 is LGHDT and CDR2 is YNNKEL (reference sequence). CDR3 length equals 17 residues. Under the authors' procedure: The assay estimated nucleated cells by amplifying reference gene primers. Using immunoSEQ multiplex PCR, the repertoire was profiled, and TCRdb retains in-frame clones only, with some absent. That table is the source of V, J and clone size, and D and trimming were worked out from the DNA. The repertoire consists of around 120,000 clones, with 65% to 90% occurring once and the leading ten covering roughly a tenth.

This chain connects TRBV3-1 (or the pseudogene TRBV3-2) to TRBJ2-3, with 11 nucleotides matching TRBD2. The sample consisted of peripheral blood. The origin of this receptor is a man aged 80 or over with acute or convalescent COVID-19. The CDR3, as DNA: TGTGCCAGCAGCCTGGGGACTAGCGGCCCTAGCACAGATACGCAGTATTTT. This sequence encodes CASSLGTSGPSTDTQYF.